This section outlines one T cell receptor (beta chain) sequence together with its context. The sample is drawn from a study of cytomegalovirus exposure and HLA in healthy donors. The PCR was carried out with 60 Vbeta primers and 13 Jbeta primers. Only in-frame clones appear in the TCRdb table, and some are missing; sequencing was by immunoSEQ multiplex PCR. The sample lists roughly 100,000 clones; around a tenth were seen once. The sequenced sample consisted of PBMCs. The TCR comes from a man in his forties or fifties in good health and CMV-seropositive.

CDR3 nucleotides: TGTGCCACACAACTAGCTTTCGAGCAGTACTTC. It is translated as CATQLAFEQYF. The V gene is TRBV6-6, the J gene TRBJ2-7, with D maybe TRBD2 (6 bases). Germline CDR1 MNHNY, CDR2 SVGAGI (reference sequence). The CDR3 loop spans 11 amino acids. V was clipped by 10 bases and J by 6 bases, with 13 bases between them.